The 25 T cell receptor beta chains in this list originate from one sample, sequenced in a study of human T cells and chemical hapten exposure. Sample time point: pre-sensitization, week 0. Stated treatment: therapeutic diphenylcyclopropenone sensitization with weekly scalp DPC. TCRdb reprocessed the RACE reads with MiXCR, giving one entry per CDR3 protein. The table includes around 250,000 distinct CDR3 sequences, about 8.6% detected once. Sequenced material: whole blood, taken in connection with sensitization to the hapten diphenylcyclopropenone (DPC). These receptors all stem from a middle-aged woman with alopecia areata. Some clones in this sample may be carry-over from other donors' samples.

This clonotype was seen a few times. The chain is built from TRBV4-3 and TRBJ2-1; 7 positions match TRBD2. The CDR3 is made up of 17 amino acids. Trimming cost V 2 bases and J 9 bases; bases outside gene matches: 16. Germline CDR1 reads LGHNA; CDR2 reads YSLEER. CDR3 amino acids: CASSQQTLMSGMGEQFF. The CDR3 DNA reads as TGCGCCAGCAGCCAACAAACCCTAATGAGCGGGATGGGTGAGCAGTTCTTC.

This chain joins TRBV3-1 and TRBJ2-1, with D possibly matching TRBD1 (6 bases). CDR3 length equals 15 residues. Trimming stripped 3 bases from V and 7 bases from J, with 16 bases between. CDR1 and CDR2 from the germline V gene are LGHDT and YNNKEL (reference sequence). The CDR3 loop is CASSQSLGQQNEQFF. The CDR3, as DNA: TGTGCCAGCAGCCAGTCCCTCGGACAGCAAAATGAGCAGTTCTTC.

The sample holds a few counts of this clonotype. The chain joins TRBV25-1 to TRBJ1-1; TRBD1 aligns across 7 bases. V shed 0 bases, J shed 8 bases, and the junction held 6 bases outside the gene matches. This CDR3 contains 14 residues. The germline V gene encodes CDR1 MGHDK and CDR2 SYGVNS. This CDR3 is CASSEYLGTAEAFF. The DNA of the CDR3 is TGTGCCAGCAGTGAATATTTGGGGACAGCCGAAGCTTTCTTT.

This clonotype was seen ten or more times. This chain connects TRBV5-1 to TRBJ2-7; 7 bases fit TRBD1. Trimming removed 5 bases from V and 4 bases from J; junction bases left unmatched: 9. The CDR3 sequence is 14 residues long. The germline V gene encodes CDR1 SGHRS and CDR2 YFSETQ. CDR3 loop: CASRTEQGPYEQYF. In DNA, the CDR3 is TGCGCCAGCAGAACAGAACAGGGGCCGTACGAGCAGTACTTC.

This clonotype appeared a few times. The chain couples TRBV20-1 to TRBJ1-2; D is undetermined. This CDR3 has 12 residues. Germline lookup yields CDR1 DFQATT and CDR2 SNEGSKA (reference sequence). V shed 4 bases and J shed 7 bases, with 13 bases lying between them. The CDR3: CSAIRTLGGYTF. The CDR3 coding sequence is TGCAGTGCTATACGGACCCTCGGTGGCTACACCTTC.

This clonotype occurred a few times. CDR3 nucleotides: TGTGCCAGCAGCGTAGCCCCAGGGGGGGCTAATGAAAAACTGTTTTTT. Encoded protein: CASSVAPGGANEKLFF. J is TRBJ1-4 and V is TRBV9; 7 nucleotides align to TRBD1. This CDR3 contains 16 residues. V was pared by 0 bases and J by 3 bases, with 5 bases of the junction left unmatched. Germline V gives CDR1 SGDLS, CDR2 YYNGEE. The whole variable domain, remainder taken from reference TRBV9 and TRBJ1-4, is DSGVTQTPKHLITATGQRVTLRCSPRSGDLSVYWYQQSLDQGLQFLIQYYNGEERAKGNILERFSAQQFPDLHSELNLSSLELGDSALYFCASSVAPGGANEKLFFGSGTQLSVL.

Comment on this clonotype: Here the CDR3 omits its conserved ending phenylalanine or tryptophan, so a read error is the likely source. The rearrangement uses TRBV6-5 and TRBJ2-7; D unclear. CDR1 MNHEY and CDR2 SVGAGI come from the germline V gene. The CDR3 runs 19 residues. V gave up 0 bases and J gave up 2 bases, with 23 bases separating them. The DNA for the CDR3 is TGTGCCAGCAGTTACTCGGTTTCCGGCGGCGCACGACGAACCTACGAGCAGTACTCC. Encoded protein: CASSYSVSGGARRTYEQYS.

This clonotype was detected ten times or more. The chain carries TRBV28 and TRBJ1-1, with D perhaps matching TRBD1 (5 bases). In germline, CDR1 is MDHEN, CDR2 SYDVKM. The germline V and J ends were trimmed by 6 bases and 10 bases, with 12 bases remaining between them. This CDR3 region has 11 residues. CDR3 bases: TGTGCCAGCAGCCCTGGGGGTACAGCTTTCTTT. Amino acids: CASSPGGTAFF. The full variable domain, completed using reference TRBV28 and TRBJ1-1, is DVKVTQSSRYLVKRTGEKVFLECVQDMDHENMFWYRQDPGLGLRLIYFSYDVKMKEKGDIPEGYSVSREKKERFSLILESASTNQTSMYLCASSPGGTAFFGQGTRLTVV.

The chain recombines TRBV4-2 with TRBJ2-2; 7 bases fit TRBD2. Germline V gene sequence: CDR1 LGHNA, CDR2 YNFKEQ. CDR3 length: 16 amino acids. The ends lost 4 bases at V and 0 bases at J; junction bases unmatched: 5. The CDR3 DNA reads TGTGCCAGCAGCCGTCCGGGACTACCGAACACCGGGGAGCTGTTTTTT. It codes for CASSRPGLPNTGELFF.

The table lists this clonotype with many counts. The CDR3 loop reads CASSLEMGEETQYF. DNA for the CDR3: TGTGCCAGCAGTTTAGAAATGGGGGAAGAGACCCAGTACTTC. The chain recombines TRBV12-3 or TRBV12-4 with TRBJ2-5; D is perhaps TRBD1 or TRBD2 (5 bases each). The CDR3 is made up of 14 amino acids. With 1 base removed from V and 3 bases from J, the gap between germline ends came to 9 bases.

This chain connects TRBV7-9 to TRBJ1-1; 7 positions match TRBD1. Germline lookup yields CDR1 SEHNR and CDR2 FQNEAQ (reference sequence). The CDR3 loop spans 13 amino acids. The ends lost 4 bases at V and 4 bases at J; junction bases unmatched: 3. CDR3 DNA sequence: TGTGCCAGCAGCTCCCCAGGGGGCACTGAAGCTTTCTTT. The encoded protein is CASSSPGGTEAFF.

This clonotype was recorded a few times. The chain has TRBV7-9 and TRBJ2-3, with D possibly matching TRBD2 (6 bases). Germline CDR1 SEHNR, CDR2 FQNEAQ (reference sequence). Trimming took 7 bases from V and 0 from J, leaving 17 bases between them. The length of the CDR3 is 16 residues. CDR3 loop: CASTPRSGSSTDTQYF. CDR3 sequence (DNA): TGTGCCAGCACCCCTAGGAGCGGGTCTAGCACAGATACGCAGTATTTT.

This clonotype turned up a few times. This sequence joins TRBV20-1 and TRBJ2-2; D is perhaps TRBD2 (6 bases). The ends were cut back, 3 bases at V and 2 bases at J, with 10 bases in the middle. This CDR3 region has 14 residues. Germline assignment: CDR1 DFQATT and CDR2 SNEGSKA (reference sequence). Here the CDR3 reads CSARPTSNTGELFF. CDR3 in DNA: TGCAGTGCTAGGCCCACTAGCAACACCGGGGAGCTGTTTTTT.

The chain combines TRBV6-5 with TRBJ1-2; D unresolved. The CDR3 totals 12 residues. CDR1 MNHEY and CDR2 SVGAGI come from the germline V gene. The V gene lost 8 bases and the J gene lost 6 bases, with 13 bases spanning the gap. As DNA, the CDR3 is TGTGCCAGCCGAAGTAGATGGGATGGCTACACCTTC. Amino acid sequence: CASRSRWDGYTF.

This clonotype came up many times. The chain couples TRBV3-1 to TRBJ2-5; TRBD1 is a possible D gene (6 bases). This CDR3 spans 14 amino acids. V lost 4 bases and J lost 1, with 10 bases in between. Germline V lookup: CDR1 LGHDT, CDR2 YNNKEL (reference sequence). The CDR3: CASSPDRTQETQYF. The DNA for the CDR3 is TGTGCCAGCAGCCCTGACAGGACCCAAGAGACCCAGTACTTC.

This clonotype was observed at least ten times. The CDR3 DNA is TGTGCCAGCGGGGGACAGGCCCAGAACGAAAAACTGTTTTTT. Its translation: CASGGQAQNEKLFF. This chain connects TRBV6-5 to TRBJ1-4; 8 bases agree with TRBD1. The CDR3 contains 14 residues. V was pared by 8 bases and J by 8 bases, with 10 bases of the junction left unmatched. Per the germline V gene, CDR1 is MNHEY and CDR2 is SVGAGI.

This clonotype showed up just a few times. The V gene is TRBV20-1, the J gene TRBJ1-2; 10 bases align to TRBD1. Germline V gene sequence: CDR1 DFQATT, CDR2 SNEGSKA (reference sequence). The V segment lost 7 bases and the J segment 4 bases; nucleotides outside the gene matches: 3. There are 12 residues in the CDR3. DNA of the CDR3: TGCAGTGAGAGGACAGGGGGCTATGGCTACACCTTC. It is translated as CSERTGGYGYTF.

In this sample, this clonotype turned up many times. The chain combines TRBV29-1 with TRBJ2-1; 7 nucleotides align to TRBD2. In germline, CDR1 is SQVTM, CDR2 ANQGSEA. The CDR3 sequence is 13 residues long. V gave up 7 bases and J gave up 9 bases; unmatched junction bases: 12. The CDR3 here is CSGSWTSYREQFF. Here the CDR3 DNA reads TGCAGCGGCAGCTGGACTAGTTACCGTGAGCAGTTCTTC.

This clonotype came up a few times. This chain uses TRBV12-3 or TRBV12-4 with TRBJ1-4; D perhaps matches TRBD1 (6 bases). Between the trimmed V and J ends, which lost 9 bases and 4 bases, there was a span of 18 bases. There are 15 residues in the CDR3. The CDR3 spells CASGFGGSHNEKLFF. CDR3 in DNA: TGTGCCAGTGGGTTCGGGGGCAGCCATAATGAAAAACTGTTTTTT.

The CDR3 loop is CASSGTSGPPTDTQYF. CDR3 nucleotides: TGTGCCAGCAGCGGGACTAGCGGACCACCCACAGATACGCAGTATTTT. V usage is TRBV9 and J usage is TRBJ2-3, with 10 bases identical to TRBD2. The germline CDR1 and CDR2 sequences are SGDLS and YYNGEE. This CDR3 has 16 amino acids. Germline trimming cut 3 bases from V and 2 bases from J; bases unmatched to any gene: 6.

This clonotype was detected a few times. The rearrangement joins TRBV27 to TRBJ1-6; 7 nucleotides agree with TRBD1. This CDR3 is 17 amino acids long. Germline CDR1 reads MNHEY; CDR2 reads SMNVEV (reference sequence). V lost 0 bases and J lost 3; bases outside the gene matches: 5. The CDR3 region is CASSLSDNRGYNSPLHF. DNA of the CDR3: TGTGCCAGCAGTTTATCTGACAACAGGGGCTATAATTCACCCCTCCACTTT.

This clonotype was observed at least ten times. The V and J genes are TRBV5-1 and TRBJ2-7; weak D call: TRBD1 (5 bases). The length of the CDR3 is 14 residues. Germline assignment: CDR1 SGHRS and CDR2 YFSETQ. The germline V and J ends were trimmed by 0 bases and 4 bases, with 11 bases remaining between them. Here the CDR3 reads CASSLVGELYEQYF. The CDR3 DNA reads TGCGCCAGCAGCTTGGTAGGGGAACTTTACGAGCAGTACTTC. Based on the CDR3 plus reference TRBV5-1 and TRBJ2-7, the full variable domain is KAGVTQTPRYLIKTRGQQVTLSCSPISGHRSVSWYQQTPGQGLQFLFEYFSETQRNKGNFPGRFSGRQFSNSRSEMNVSTLELGDSALYLCASSLVGELYEQYFGPGTRLTVT.

This clonotype turned up a few times. The rearrangement links TRBV5-6 to TRBJ2-5, with 10 bases aligning to TRBD1. V was pared by 4 bases and J by 4 bases, with 10 bases of the junction left unmatched. Germline CDR1 and CDR2: SGHDT and YYEEEE. The CDR3 is 16 amino acids. The CDR3 loop is CASSPGDRGLGETQYF. For the CDR3, the DNA is TGTGCCAGCAGCCCGGGAGACAGGGGGCTTGGAGAGACCCAGTACTTC.

This clonotype was seen repeatedly, ten times or more. The rearrangement uses TRBV9 and TRBJ1-6; weak D call: TRBD1 (5 bases). Germline V gene sequence: CDR1 SGDLS, CDR2 YYNGEE. This CDR3 is built from 15 residues. V was cut by 4 bases and J by 11 bases, with 19 bases left in between. For the CDR3, the DNA is TGTGCCAGCAGCCACTCCCCTGGGGGTAGGGCACCCCTCCACTTT. It specifies CASSHSPGGRAPLHF.

This clonotype showed up just a few times. This sequence joins TRBV12-3 or TRBV12-4 and TRBJ1-1; D is uncertain. Trimming stripped 5 bases from V and 0 bases from J, with 10 bases between. The CDR3 covers 14 residues. The CDR3 bases are TGTGCCAGCAGTCAAGAAGACATGAACACTGAAGCTTTCTTT. It specifies CASSQEDMNTEAFF.